The 21 T cell receptor beta chains below all came from one sample that was sequenced in a study of blood T cell repertoires in COVID-19. Libraries were prepared by immunoSEQ multiplex PCR; TCRdb keeps only in-frame clonotypes and omits some of them. The sample contains 100,000 to 150,000 clones, approximately 81% of which appear only once. Sequencing was carried out using peripheral blood. These receptors were collected from a woman in her forties or fifties with acute or convalescent COVID-19.

This chain connects TRBV6-5 to TRBJ2-3; D gene ambiguous. The length of the CDR3 is 14 residues. V dropped 7 bases and J dropped 1 base, with 12 bases sitting between them. Per germline, CDR1 MNHEY and CDR2 SVGAGI. As DNA, the CDR3 is TGTGCCAGCACAGCTTACCGGGGCACAGATACGCAGTATTTT. Its translation is CASTAYRGTDTQYF.

By proportion, this clone is large (0.1 to 1%). This sequence joins TRBV19 and TRBJ1-5; 8 nucleotides match TRBD1. The CDR3 has 15 amino acids. Trimming at V came to 6 bases and at J to 3 bases, leaving 7 bases not matched to a gene. Germline V gives CDR1 LNHDA, CDR2 SQIVND (reference sequence). The CDR3 region is CASSPGQAFNQPQHF. DNA for the CDR3: TGTGCCAGTAGCCCGGGACAGGCCTTCAATCAGCCCCAGCATTTT.

The genes are TRBV25-1 and TRBJ2-6; D gene unclear. Germline values: CDR1 MGHDK, CDR2 SYGVNS. The CDR3 runs to 13 residues. V was clipped by 5 bases and J by 2 bases, with 4 bases between them. CDR3 protein: CASSSTGANVLTF. The CDR3 region has the DNA TGTGCCAGCAGTTCAACTGGGGCCAACGTCCTGACTTTC.

This clone came up a few times. The chain combines TRBV3-1 (or the pseudogene TRBV3-2) with TRBJ2-7; D perhaps matches TRBD2 (6 bases). Germline V gene lookup returns CDR1 LGHDT and CDR2 YNNKEL (reference sequence). Trimming shortened V by 7 bases and J by 0 bases, and 10 bases separated the two germline ends. The CDR3 is 13 residues long. Written as DNA, the CDR3 is TGTGCCAGCATAGCGCGGGGCTCCTACGAGCAGTACTTC. It encodes CASIARGSYEQYF.

The J gene is TRBJ1-4, the V gene TRBV6-5; D may be TRBD1 (6 bases). Between the trimmed V and J ends, which lost 8 bases and 4 bases, there was a span of 17 bases. Germline V gives CDR1 MNHEY, CDR2 SVGAGI. The CDR3 runs to 15 residues. The CDR3 nucleotides are TGTGCCAGCCAGACAGGACCCGGACTTAATGAAAAACTGTTTTTT. Protein sequence: CASQTGPGLNEKLFF.

A few counts support this clone. J is TRBJ2-3 and V is TRBV10-1; TRBD2 aligns across 11 bases. This CDR3 is built from 17 residues. CDR1 WNHNN and CDR2 SYGVQD come from the germline V gene (reference sequence). Trimming at V came to 2 bases and at J to 2 bases, leaving 6 bases not matched to a gene. CDR3 DNA: TGCGCCAGCAGTGAGAATCTAGCGGGAGGAGCCACAGATACGCAGTATTTT. Translated: CASSENLAGGATDTQYF.

This clone has more than one count but fewer than ten. The V call is TRBV27, the J call TRBJ2-1; 8 bases are shared with TRBD1. The germline V gene encodes CDR1 MNHEY and CDR2 SMNVEV (reference sequence). With V trimmed by 4 bases and J by 2 bases, 7 bases remained unmatched. The CDR3 length is 16 residues. The CDR3 DNA follows: TGTGCCAGCAGTTACTACACGACAGGGGCCTACAATGAGCAGTTCTTC. Translated, it gives CASSYYTTGAYNEQFF.

This clone was recorded only once. V gene TRBV11-3 combines with J gene TRBJ2-1, with TRBD2 identical over 9 bases. Germline values: CDR1 SGHNT, CDR2 YENEEA. The length of the CDR3 is 13 residues. V lost 9 bases to trimming and J lost 7 bases; unmatched junction nucleotides: 7. In DNA form, the CDR3 reads TGTGCCAGTGGTAGCGGGAGCATGAATGAGCAGTTCTTC. Translated, it gives CASGSGSMNEQFF.

The chain couples TRBV29-1 to TRBJ1-6; D call uncertain. There are 13 residues in the CDR3. V gave up 6 bases and J gave up 4 bases, with 10 bases separating them. Germline CDR1 and CDR2: SQVTM and ANQGSEA. CDR3 amino acids: CSVSDQYNSPLHF. In DNA form, the CDR3 reads TGCAGCGTATCAGATCAATATAATTCACCCCTCCACTTT.

The V gene is TRBV2, the J gene TRBJ1-3; weak D call: TRBD1 (5 bases). This CDR3 has 12 amino acids. With 8 bases removed from V and 6 bases from J, the gap between germline ends came to 11 bases. CDR1 and CDR2 from the germline V gene are SNHLY and FYNNEI. The CDR3 DNA reads TGTGCCAGCCCCAGCAGGGTAAACACCATATATTTT. Protein sequence: CASPSRVNTIYF. Using reference TRBV2 and TRBJ1-3 for the parts outside the CDR3, the full variable domain is EPEVTQTPSHQVTQMGQEVILRCVPISNHLYFYWYRQILGQKVEFLVSFYNNEISEKSEIFDDQFSVERPDGSNFTLKIRSTKLEDSAMYFCASPSRVNTIYFGEGSWLTVV.

This rearrangement joins TRBV14 to TRBJ2-3; no definite D call. The germline CDR1 and CDR2 sequences are SGHDN and FVKESK. There are 12 residues in the CDR3. The V gene lost 4 bases and the J gene lost 11 bases, with 13 bases spanning the gap. The CDR3 nucleotides are TGTGCCAGCAGCCCGTTCCCCAGAAAGCAGTATTTT. Translation gives CASSPFPRKQYF.

Written as DNA, the CDR3 is TGTGCCAGCAGTCGATTTTCTAGCGGGGGGGCTGGGGATACGCAGTATTTT. Its protein product is CASSRFSSGGAGDTQYF. The V and J genes are TRBV6-6 and TRBJ2-3, with 12 positions matching TRBD2. CDR1 is MNHNY, CDR2 SVGAGI, per germline (reference sequence). The CDR3 has 17 residues. Trimming took 5 bases from V and 6 from J; bases not matched to a gene: 12.

The chain employs TRBV7-6 and TRBJ2-2, with 8 positions matching TRBD2. Germline V lookup: CDR1 SGHVS, CDR2 FNYEAQ. J gave up 6 bases and V 4 bases, and 13 bases lay outside the gene matches. The CDR3 totals 17 residues. The chain's CDR3 is CASSSTLRGGRSGELFF. The DNA of the CDR3 is TGTGCCAGCAGCTCCACACTTCGGGGGGGCCGGTCCGGGGAGCTGTTTTTT.

V and J are TRBV7-2 and TRBJ2-1; D might be TRBD2 (6 bases). The CDR3 runs to 17 residues. Trimming cost V 5 bases and J 0 bases, with 17 bases left between them. Germline V CDR1 and CDR2: SGHTA, FQGNSA. DNA for the CDR3: TGTGCCAGCAGCAATACGGGACTTGCGAGCTCCTACAATGAGCAGTTCTTC. Protein sequence: CASSNTGLASSYNEQFF.

The V call is TRBV5-6, the J call TRBJ1-2; D call uncertain. Looked up from germline, CDR1 is SGHDT and CDR2 is YYEEEE. The ends were cut back, 4 bases at V and 4 bases at J, with 14 bases in the middle. This CDR3 contains 14 residues. The CDR3 sequence is CASSGSGIAYGYTF. The CDR3 region has the DNA TGTGCCAGCAGCGGGTCCGGGATTGCCTATGGCTACACCTTC. The full variable domain, rest sourced from reference TRBV5-6 and TRBJ1-2, is DAGVTQSPTHLIKTRGQQVTLRCSPKSGHDTVSWYQQALGQGPQFIFQYYEEEERQRGNFPDRFSGHQFPNYSSELNVNALLLGDSALYLCASSGSGIAYGYTFGSGTRLTVV.

This chain joins TRBV28 and TRBJ2-5, with D possibly matching TRBD2 (6 bases). Looked up from germline, CDR1 is MDHEN and CDR2 is SYDVKM. This CDR3 contains 14 residues. With 4 bases removed from V and 5 bases from J, the gap between germline ends came to 14 bases. CDR3 sequence: CASSYGGVAETQYF. CDR3 nucleotides: TGTGCCAGCAGTTACGGGGGTGTGGCGGAGACCCAGTACTTC.

V is TRBV6-5 and J is TRBJ1-2, with a tentative D call TRBD1 (6 bases). V lost 4 bases and J 0 bases, leaving 15 bases between the germline ends. Germline V gene data show CDR1 as MNHEY and CDR2 as SVGAGI. The length of the CDR3 is 16 residues. The CDR3 region is CASSSPGAITNYGYTF. CDR3 nucleotide sequence: TGTGCCAGCAGTTCTCCAGGGGCGATTACTAACTATGGCTACACCTTC.

The chain links TRBV10-3 to TRBJ1-1, with 7 bases identical to TRBD1. Trimming removed 7 bases from V and 6 bases from J; junction bases left unmatched: 5. CDR3 length: 12 residues. Germline assignment: CDR1 ENHRY and CDR2 SYGVKD. As DNA, the CDR3 is TGTGCCATCAAGGAGGGGGCGGCTGAAGCTTTCTTT. The encoded protein is CAIKEGAAEAFF.

The chain carries TRBV6-5 and TRBJ2-5; 7 nucleotides align to TRBD1. The CDR3 totals 15 residues. The germline V gene encodes CDR1 MNHEY and CDR2 SVGAGI. Germline trimming cut 10 bases from V and 2 bases from J; bases unmatched to any gene: 13. This chain's CDR3 is CATRRDRSRQETQYF. CDR3 sequence (DNA): TGTGCCACCCGCCGGGACAGATCAAGACAAGAGACCCAGTACTTC.

The chain is built from TRBV9 and TRBJ2-3; the match to TRBD1 covers 7 bases. Germline assignment: CDR1 SGDLS and CDR2 YYNGEE. The CDR3 runs to 16 residues. The ends lost 0 bases at V and 2 bases at J; junction bases unmatched: 6. CDR3 nucleotides: TGTGCCAGCAGCGTAGAGGGACAGCCACCCACAGATACGCAGTATTTT. Its protein is CASSVEGQPPTDTQYF.

CDR3: CASSLSGQPQHF. CDR3 nucleotides: TGTGCCAGCAGTCTATCCGGTCAGCCCCAGCATTTT. The chain combines TRBV5-6 with TRBJ1-5; no definite D call. The V end lost 5 bases, the J end lost 6 bases, and 9 bases lay between the germline ends. The CDR3 spans 12 residues. CDR1 and CDR2 from the germline V gene are SGHDT and YYEEEE.